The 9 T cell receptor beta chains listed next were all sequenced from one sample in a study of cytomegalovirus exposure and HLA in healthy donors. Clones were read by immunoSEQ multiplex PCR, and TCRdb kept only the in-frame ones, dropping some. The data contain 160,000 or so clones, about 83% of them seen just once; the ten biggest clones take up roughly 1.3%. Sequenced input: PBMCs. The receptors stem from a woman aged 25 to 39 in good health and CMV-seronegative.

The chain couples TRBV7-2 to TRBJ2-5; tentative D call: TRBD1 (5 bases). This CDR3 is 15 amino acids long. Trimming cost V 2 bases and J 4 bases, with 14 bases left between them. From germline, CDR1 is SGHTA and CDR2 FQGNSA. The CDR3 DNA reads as TGTGCCAGCAGCTTATCTCAGGGTTTCGGAGAGACCCAGTACTTC. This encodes CASSLSQGFGETQYF.

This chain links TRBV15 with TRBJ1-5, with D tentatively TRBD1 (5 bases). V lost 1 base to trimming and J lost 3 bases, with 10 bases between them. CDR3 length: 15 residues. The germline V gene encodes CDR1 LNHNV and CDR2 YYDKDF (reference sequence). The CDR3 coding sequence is TGTGCCACCAGCAGAGTGGGCAGGGTCAATCAGCCCCAGCATTTT. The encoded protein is CATSRVGRVNQPQHF.

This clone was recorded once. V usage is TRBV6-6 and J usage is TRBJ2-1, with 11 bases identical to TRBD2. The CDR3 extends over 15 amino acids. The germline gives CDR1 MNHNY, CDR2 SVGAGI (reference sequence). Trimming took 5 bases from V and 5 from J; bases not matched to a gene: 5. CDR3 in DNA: TGTGCCAGCAGTCTTAGCGGGGGGGGCCACAATGAGCAGTTCTTC. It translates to CASSLSGGGHNEQFF.

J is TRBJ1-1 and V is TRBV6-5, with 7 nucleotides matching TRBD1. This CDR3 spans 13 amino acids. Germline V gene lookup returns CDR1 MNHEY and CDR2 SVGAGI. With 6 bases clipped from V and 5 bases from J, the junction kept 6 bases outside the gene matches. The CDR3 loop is CASSRGGRTEAFF. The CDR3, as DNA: TGTGCCAGCAGCCGAGGGGGCCGGACTGAAGCTTTCTTT.

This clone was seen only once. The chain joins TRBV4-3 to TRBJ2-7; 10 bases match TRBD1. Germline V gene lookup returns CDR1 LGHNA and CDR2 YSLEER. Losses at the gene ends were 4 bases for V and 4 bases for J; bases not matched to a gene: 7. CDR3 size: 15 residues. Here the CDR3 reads CASSPAGTGEYEQYF. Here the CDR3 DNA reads TGCGCCAGCAGCCCGGCCGGGACAGGGGAATACGAGCAGTACTTC.

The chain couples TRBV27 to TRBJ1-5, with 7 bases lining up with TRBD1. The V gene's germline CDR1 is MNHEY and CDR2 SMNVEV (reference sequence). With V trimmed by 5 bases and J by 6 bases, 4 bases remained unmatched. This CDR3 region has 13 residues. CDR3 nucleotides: TGTGCCAGCAGTGCAGGGGGTGGTCAGCCCCAGCATTTT. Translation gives CASSAGGGQPQHF.

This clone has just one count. The CDR3, as DNA: TGTGCCAGCAGTGAAGAGGGGACAGGGGTATATGAAAAACTGTTTTTT. The encoded protein is CASSEEGTGVYEKLFF. The chain links TRBV6-1 to TRBJ1-4; 10 bases are a match to TRBD1. V trimming: 1 base; J trimming: 6 bases; junction bases outside the gene matches: 5. The germline V gene encodes CDR1 MNHNS and CDR2 SASEGT. CDR3 length: 16 residues.

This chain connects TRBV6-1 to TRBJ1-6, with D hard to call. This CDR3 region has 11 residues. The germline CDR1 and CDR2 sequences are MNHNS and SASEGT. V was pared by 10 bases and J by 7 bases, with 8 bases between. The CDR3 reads CATDLNSPLHF. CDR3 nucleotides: TGTGCCACCGACTTGAATTCACCCCTCCACTTT.

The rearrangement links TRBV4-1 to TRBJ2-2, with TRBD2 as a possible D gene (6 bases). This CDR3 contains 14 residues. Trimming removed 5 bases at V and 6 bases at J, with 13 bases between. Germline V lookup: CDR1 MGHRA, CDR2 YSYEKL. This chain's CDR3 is CASSGGSLSGELFF. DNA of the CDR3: TGCGCCAGCAGCGGGGGGAGCCTCTCCGGGGAGCTGTTTTTT.